This passage covers 10 T cell receptor beta chains from one sample sequenced in a study of T cell repertoires in cytomegalovirus infection. TCRdb fed the reads into MiXCR, producing one record per CDR3 protein. The sample records more than 65,000 distinct CDR3 sequences, approximately 45% being singletons. Their recognized antigens are unknown. The material sequenced was CD8+ T cells from cultured PBMCs, taken from culture after CMV antigen stimulation. These receptors were collected from a human donor in good health (CMV status not recorded). Some clones in this sample may be carry-over from other donors' samples.

This clonotype appeared a few times. The chain couples TRBV11-2 to TRBJ2-2, with TRBD1 matching over 9 bases. The J segment lost 7 bases and the V segment lost 7 bases, leaving 16 bases of the junction unmatched. This CDR3 is 17 amino acids long. Germline loops: CDR1 SGHAT, CDR2 FQNNGV. CDR3 region: CASTSTQEDRGHGELFF. The CDR3 DNA is TGTGCCAGCACCTCAACCCAGGAGGACAGGGGTCACGGGGAGCTGTTTTTT.

Only a few counts were recorded for this clonotype. The chain is built from TRBV12-3 or TRBV12-4 and TRBJ2-7, with TRBD1 matching 7 bases. This CDR3 has 13 residues. The junction had 6 bases not matched to a gene; V was cut back by 6 bases and J by 4 bases. CDR3 sequence: CASRLSGGYEQYF. CDR3 in DNA: TGTGCCAGCAGGCTATCAGGGGGTTACGAGCAGTACTTC.

This clonotype was observed a handful of times. The rearrangement uses TRBV4-1 and TRBJ2-1; 7 nucleotides match TRBD2. The CDR3 consists of 14 residues. V shed 3 bases, J shed 7 bases, and the junction held 6 bases outside the gene matches. Germline assignment: CDR1 MGHRA and CDR2 YSYEKL. CDR3 DNA: TGCGCCAGCAGCCAGGGCGGGAGTAGGAATGAGCAGTTCTTC. Protein product: CASSQGGSRNEQFF.

DNA of the CDR3: TGTGCCAGTAGTATAGGCGACCCCCCTGCGGGGGCCCAAGATACGCAGTATTTT. As protein: CASSIGDPPAGAQDTQYF. The chain links TRBV19 to TRBJ2-3; TRBD2 might be the D (7 bases). The CDR3 totals 18 residues. CDR1 is LNHDA, CDR2 SQIVND, per germline (reference sequence). Trimming pared 1 base from V and 5 bases from J, leaving 22 bases between.

This clonotype has only a few counts. This chain connects TRBV18 to TRBJ2-7; either TRBD1 or TRBD2 may fit D (5 bases each). This CDR3 contains 17 residues. Per germline, CDR1 KGHSH and CDR2 LQKENI. V lost 1 base and J 5 bases, leaving 21 bases between the germline ends. The CDR3: CASSPLRVPRGPNEQYF. CDR3 nucleotide sequence: TGTGCCAGCTCACCACTTAGGGTGCCGAGGGGACCGAACGAGCAGTACTTC.

V is TRBV6-2 or TRBV6-3 and J is TRBJ1-2, with D possibly TRBD1 on 5 matching bases. Germline CDR1 and CDR2: MNHEY and SVGEGT. V gave up 6 bases and J gave up 3 bases, with 17 bases separating them. The CDR3 consists of 15 residues. The CDR3 loop is CASSYGGGQYYGYTF. The CDR3 DNA follows: TGTGCCAGCAGCTACGGGGGAGGCCAATACTATGGCTACACCTTC.

This chain uses TRBV25-1 with TRBJ2-1; TRBD1 matches 7 bases. V lost 5 bases and J lost 7; bases outside the gene matches: 2. The CDR3 loop spans 12 amino acids. The germline gives CDR1 MGHDK, CDR2 SYGVNS. The DNA for the CDR3 is TGTGCCAGCAGTCAGGGGGTGAATGAGCAGTTCTTC. This sequence encodes CASSQGVNEQFF.

V and J are TRBV5-6 and TRBJ2-1, with no clear D. Per the germline V gene, CDR1 is SGHDT and CDR2 is YYEEEE. The CDR3 runs 14 residues. V lost 0 bases and J lost 3, with 7 bases in between. The CDR3 sequence is CASSLDPIYNEQFF. As DNA, the CDR3 is TGTGCCAGCAGCTTGGACCCGATCTACAATGAGCAGTTCTTC.

The rearrangement joins TRBV4-1 to TRBJ1-6; 8 bases match TRBD1. V trimming: 6 bases; J trimming: 4 bases; junction bases outside the gene matches: 14. This CDR3 contains 18 residues. CDR1 and CDR2 (germline): MGHRA, YSYEKL. The CDR3: CASSPPGQEYFYNSPLHF. CDR3 in DNA: TGCGCCAGCAGTCCTCCGGGACAGGAGTATTTTTATAATTCACCCCTCCACTTT.

The chain has TRBV7-3 and TRBJ2-1, with D perhaps TRBD1 (6 bases). Trimming removed 3 bases at V and 8 bases at J, with 14 bases between. The CDR3 runs to 14 residues. Germline CDR1 SGHTA, CDR2 FQGTGA. In DNA form, the CDR3 reads TGTGCCAGCAGCTTGGTGGGGGCCCGGGATGAGCAGTTCTTC. Encoded protein: CASSLVGARDEQFF.